This TCR beta chain was observed in a study of T-cell reconstitution after alpha-beta-depleted transplantation in children. Construction of the TCRbeta library involved unique molecular identifiers. TCRdb recomputed calls from the PCR reads with MiXCR, one row per CDR3 protein. The table lists about 200,000 distinct CDR3 sequences, 5.5% to 7% of them singletons, with 5.5% in the top ten. CDR3 length: 19 amino acids. This clonotype was detected only a few times. Its target is unknown. One end of the junction does not line up with germline, which may come from a read error. General observations from the study: There were reportedly several hundred expanded graft clones from which alpha-beta T cells came about two months after transplant.

The V call is TRBV12-3 or TRBV12-4, the J call TRBJ2-5; 9 nucleotides line up with TRBD2. The clonotype comes from a boy between 2 and 10 years old with acute lymphoblastic leukemia, due to receive a stem cell transplant. The sequences come from PBMCs, collected before TCRalphabeta/CD19-depleted stem cell transplant. CDR3 sequence reads: CASCFLLSVGGRARETQYF. DNA of the CDR3: TGTGCCAGCTGTTTCCTCCTGAGTGTGGGCGGGAGGGCTAGAGAGACCCAGTACTTC.